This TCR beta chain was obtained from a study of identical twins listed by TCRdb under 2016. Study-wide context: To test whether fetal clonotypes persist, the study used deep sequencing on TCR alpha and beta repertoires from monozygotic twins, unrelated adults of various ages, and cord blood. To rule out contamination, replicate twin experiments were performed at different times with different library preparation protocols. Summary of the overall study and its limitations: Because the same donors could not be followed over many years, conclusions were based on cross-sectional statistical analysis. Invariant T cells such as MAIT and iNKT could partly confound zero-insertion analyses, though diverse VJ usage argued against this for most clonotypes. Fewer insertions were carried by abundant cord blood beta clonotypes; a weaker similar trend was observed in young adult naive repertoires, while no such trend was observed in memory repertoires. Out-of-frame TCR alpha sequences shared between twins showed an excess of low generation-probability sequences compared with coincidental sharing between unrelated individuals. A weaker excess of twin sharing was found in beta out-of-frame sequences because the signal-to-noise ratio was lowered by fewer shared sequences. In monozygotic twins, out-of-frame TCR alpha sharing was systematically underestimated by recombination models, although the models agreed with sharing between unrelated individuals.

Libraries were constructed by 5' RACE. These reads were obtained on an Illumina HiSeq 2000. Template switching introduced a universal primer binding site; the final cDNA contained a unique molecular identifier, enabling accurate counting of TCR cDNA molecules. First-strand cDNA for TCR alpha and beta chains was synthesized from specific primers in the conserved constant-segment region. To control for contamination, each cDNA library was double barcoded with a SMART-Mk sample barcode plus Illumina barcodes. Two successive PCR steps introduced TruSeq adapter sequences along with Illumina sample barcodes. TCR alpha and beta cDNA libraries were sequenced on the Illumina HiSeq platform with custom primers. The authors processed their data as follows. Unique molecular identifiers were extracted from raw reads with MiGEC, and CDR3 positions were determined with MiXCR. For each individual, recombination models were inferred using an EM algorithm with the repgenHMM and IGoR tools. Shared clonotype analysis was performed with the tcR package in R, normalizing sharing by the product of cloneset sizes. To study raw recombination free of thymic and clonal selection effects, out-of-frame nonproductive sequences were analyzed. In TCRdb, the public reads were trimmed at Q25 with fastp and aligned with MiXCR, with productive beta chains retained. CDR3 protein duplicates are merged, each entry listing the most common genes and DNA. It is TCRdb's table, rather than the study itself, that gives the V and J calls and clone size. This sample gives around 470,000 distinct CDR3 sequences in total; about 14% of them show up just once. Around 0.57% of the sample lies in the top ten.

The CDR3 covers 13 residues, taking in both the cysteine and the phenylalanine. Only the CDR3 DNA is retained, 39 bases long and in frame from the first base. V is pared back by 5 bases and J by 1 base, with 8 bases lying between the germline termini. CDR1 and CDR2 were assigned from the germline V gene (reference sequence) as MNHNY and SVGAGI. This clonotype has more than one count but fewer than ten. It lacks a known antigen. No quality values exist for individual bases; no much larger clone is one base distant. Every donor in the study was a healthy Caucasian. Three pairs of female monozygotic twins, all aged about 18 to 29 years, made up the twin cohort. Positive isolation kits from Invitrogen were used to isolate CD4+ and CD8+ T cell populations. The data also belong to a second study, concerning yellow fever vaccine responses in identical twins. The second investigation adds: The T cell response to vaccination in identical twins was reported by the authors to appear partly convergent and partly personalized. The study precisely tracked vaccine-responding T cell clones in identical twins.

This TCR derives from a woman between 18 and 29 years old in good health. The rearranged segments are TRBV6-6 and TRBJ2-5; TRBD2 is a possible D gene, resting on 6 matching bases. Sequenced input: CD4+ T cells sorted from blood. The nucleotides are TGTGCCAGCAGTACCGGGAGCCAAGAGACCCAGTACTTC. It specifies CASSTGSQETQYF.